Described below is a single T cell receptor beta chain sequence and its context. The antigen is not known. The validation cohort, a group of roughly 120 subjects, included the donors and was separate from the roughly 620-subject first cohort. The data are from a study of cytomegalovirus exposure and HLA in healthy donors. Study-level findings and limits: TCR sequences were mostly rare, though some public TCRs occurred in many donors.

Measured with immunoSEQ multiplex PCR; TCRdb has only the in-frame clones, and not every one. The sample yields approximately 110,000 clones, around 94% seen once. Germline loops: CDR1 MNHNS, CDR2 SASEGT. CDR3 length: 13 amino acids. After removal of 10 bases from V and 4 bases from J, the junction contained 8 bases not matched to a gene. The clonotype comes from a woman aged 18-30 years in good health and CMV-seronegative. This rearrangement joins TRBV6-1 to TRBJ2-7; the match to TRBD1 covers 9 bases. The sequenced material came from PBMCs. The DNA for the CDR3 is TGTGCCACCTCCGGACAGGGGCCGTACGAGCAGTACTTC. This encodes CATSGQGPYEQYF.